Below, 10 T cell receptor beta chains from the same sample are listed, as sequenced in a study of Graves' ophthalmopathy and Graves' hyperthyroidism. Researchers took RNA transcripts and amplified TCR beta CDR3 regions from them. First-round RT-PCR with HTBI primers preceded a second-round multiplex PCR. From the multiplex PCR reads, TCRdb called clonotypes with MiXCR, one entry per CDR3 protein. The repertoire holds about 640,000 distinct CDR3 sequences, about 40% seen once, with roughly 3.5% in the top ten. Source material: peripheral blood. The receptors were sampled from an adult man with Graves' ophthalmopathy.

On this clonotype itself: The CDR3 carries no conserved terminal phenylalanine or tryptophan, so it likely arises from a read error. This chain uses TRBV5-1 with TRBJ2-5, with D unresolved. Germline assignment: CDR1 SGHRS and CDR2 YFSETQ. The CDR3 extends over 10 amino acids. V was trimmed by 4 bases and J by 5 bases, leaving 3 bases between them. The CDR3 protein is CASSGETQYL. The CDR3, as DNA: TGCGCCAGCAGCGGGGAGACCCAGTACCTC.

This clonotype appeared a few times. The chain links TRBV12-3 or TRBV12-4 to TRBJ2-2; 9 nucleotides line up with TRBD2. The CDR3 is 16 residues long. V trimming: 6 bases; J trimming: 5 bases; junction bases outside the gene matches: 10. CDR3 loop: CASSMSLAGETGELFF. In nucleotides, the CDR3 is TGTGCCAGCAGCATGTCACTAGCGGGCGAGACCGGGGAGCTGTTTTTT.

Only one count was recorded for this clonotype. Here the CDR3 reads CASSLLGPGYEQYF. In nucleotides, the CDR3 is TGTGCCAGCAGCTTACTAGGACCGGGCTACGAGCAGTACTTC. The chain combines TRBV7-3 with TRBJ2-7; D is undetermined. Germline assignment: CDR1 SGHTA and CDR2 FQGTGA. The V and J ends lost 2 bases and 3 bases respectively, with 11 bases between them. This CDR3 contains 14 residues.

The chain couples TRBV5-1 to TRBJ1-2; 7 bases match TRBD1. Germline V gene data show CDR1 as SGHRS and CDR2 as YFSETQ. With V trimmed by 0 bases and J by 4 bases, 9 bases remained unmatched. CDR3 length: 16 residues. CDR3 bases: TGCGCCAGCAGCTTGGGAGTACGACAGGGCTTCTATGGCTACACCTTC. Translation gives CASSLGVRQGFYGYTF.

The rearrangement joins TRBV7-6 to TRBJ2-5; D is perhaps TRBD1 (6 bases). CDR3 length equals 17 residues. CDR1 and CDR2 from the germline V gene are SGHVS and FNYEAQ. V dropped 5 bases and J dropped 0 bases, with 19 bases sitting between them. The CDR3 sequence is CASSPPDSIRYQETQYF. In DNA, the CDR3 is TGTGCCAGCAGCCCCCCGGACAGTATTCGGTACCAAGAGACCCAGTACTTC.

As concerns this clonotype: The CDR3 does not close with the conserved phenylalanine or tryptophan, likely indicating a read error. This chain connects TRBV18 to TRBJ1-2, with TRBD1 as a possible D gene (5 bases). The V gene's germline CDR1 is KGHSH and CDR2 LQKENI. Trimming cost V 3 bases and J 8 bases, with 16 bases left between them. The CDR3 has 14 amino acids. This CDR3 is CASSPSQDLYGYTL. In nucleotides, the CDR3 is TGTGCCAGCTCACCTTCACAGGACCTATACGGCTACACCTTA.

Regarding this clonotype: The limits of the CDR3 on the DNA are not certain, so only TCRdb's listed CDR3 is given. V is TRBV24-1 and J is TRBJ1-1. The CDR3 adds up to 24 amino acids, both ends counted. Germline values: CDR1 KGHDR, CDR2 SFDVKD. The CDR3 spells CATRDSAVYFCASSLRVMNTEAFF.

This clonotype was seen a few times. V gene TRBV12-5 combines with J gene TRBJ1-2; a weak D match, TRBD1 (5 bases). Germline loops: CDR1 LGHNT, CDR2 FRNRAP. Trimming took 7 bases from V and 4 from J, leaving 22 bases between them. The CDR3 runs to 16 residues. CDR3 sequence (DNA): TGTGCTAGTGCCCCCGGGACCCCGACGTCAAGCTATGGCTACACCTTC. This sequence encodes CASAPGTPTSSYGYTF.

A word on this clonotype: A much more abundant neighbour one base away suggests this may be a read error. The V and J genes are TRBV7-9 and TRBJ2-2; 7 bases are a match to TRBD1. The germline CDR1 and CDR2 sequences are SEHNR and FQNEAQ (reference sequence). CDR3 length: 15 amino acids. The CDR3 is CVSSYRQGGTGELFF. Here the CDR3 DNA reads TGTGTCAGCAGCTACCGACAGGGCGGCACCGGGGAGCTGTTTTTT.

With respect to this clonotype: A junction boundary mismatches the germline segment, possibly from a read error. The V and J genes are TRBV11-1 and TRBJ2-7; D is perhaps TRBD2 (7 bases). Germline lookup yields CDR1 SGHAT and CDR2 FQDESV (reference sequence). The CDR3 is 15 amino acids. CDR3 coding DNA: TGCGCCAGCAGCCCCTGGGGGGGGCCAGGGGACGAGCAGTACTTC. It translates to CASSPWGGPGDEQYF.